The next 19 T cell receptor beta chains were all read from a single sample in a study of blood T cells in healthy people across ages. Next came a second PCR, run for about 7 to 12 cycles, which used a sample-barcoded 5' primer along with a J-beta primer mix. One entry per CDR3 protein results from TCRdb running MiXCR on the 5' RACE reads. This table holds about 1.4 million distinct CDR3 sequences, 59% found once. Material: blood. These receptors were taken from a man aged 18-30 years in good health.

The gene calls are TRBV7-9 and TRBJ1-2, with D possibly TRBD1 on 5 matching bases. Trimming cost V 2 bases and J 8 bases, with 12 bases left between them. The CDR3 has 13 amino acids. Germline lookup yields CDR1 SEHNR and CDR2 FQNEAQ (reference sequence). CDR3 protein: CASSLSGNQGYTF. CDR3 coding DNA: TGTGCCAGCAGCTTATCAGGGAATCAAGGCTACACCTTC. The full variable domain, with the rest looked up from reference TRBV7-9 and TRBJ1-2, is DTGVSQNPRHKITKRGQNVTFRCDPISEHNRLYWYRQTLGQGPEFLTYFQNEAQLEKSRLLSDRFSAERPKGSFSTLEIQRTEQGDSAMYLCASSLSGNQGYTFGSGTRLTVV.

The gene calls are TRBV7-6 and TRBJ2-3; 15 bases are a match to TRBD2. V trimming: 5 bases; J trimming: 7 bases; junction bases outside the gene matches: 13. CDR3 length: 18 amino acids. The germline V gene has CDR1 SGHVS and CDR2 FNYEAQ. CDR3 bases: TGTGCCAGCAGCCCGTTACCGAGGACTAGCGGGGGGGCTCATACGCAGTATTTT. Translating it yields CASSPLPRTSGGAHTQYF.

A note on this clonotype: Because it lacks the conserved phenylalanine or tryptophan at the end, this CDR3 is likely a read error. The V gene is TRBV7-2, the J gene TRBJ2-1; 11 positions agree with TRBD2. With the DNA end fitting TRBJ2-7 better, the J assignment may be wrong. CDR1 is SGHTA, CDR2 FQGNSA, per germline. This CDR3 has 16 amino acids. CDR3 amino acids: CASSLTSGTPYREQYL. Written as DNA, the CDR3 is TGTGCCAGCAGCTTGACTAGCGGGACACCCTACAGGGAGCAGTACTTA.

The chain has TRBV14 and TRBJ2-7; the D gene could be TRBD1 or TRBD2 (5 bases each). This CDR3 has 14 residues. The V gene lost 4 bases and the J gene lost 2 bases, with 12 bases spanning the gap. In germline, CDR1 is SGHDN, CDR2 FVKESK. The CDR3 protein is CASSPYRTPYEQYF. The CDR3 coding sequence is TGTGCCAGCAGCCCATACAGGACTCCCTACGAGCAGTACTTC.

The J gene is TRBJ2-1, the V gene TRBV6-1, with D tentatively TRBD2 (6 bases). The CDR3 is 14 residues long. V lost 6 bases and J 6 bases, leaving 15 bases between the germline ends. Germline loops: CDR1 MNHNS, CDR2 SASEGT. CDR3 protein: CASRGGGLPNEQFF. CDR3 bases: TGTGCCAGCAGGGGGGGAGGACTCCCCAATGAGCAGTTCTTC.

The V gene is TRBV5-1, the J gene TRBJ1-2; a weak D match, TRBD1 (5 bases). V shed 5 bases and J shed 9 bases, with 17 bases lying between them. The V gene's germline CDR1 is SGHRS and CDR2 YFSETQ. The CDR3 has 13 residues. The CDR3 bases are TGCGCCAGCAGACAGGACACTACGGATCGCTACACCTTC. Its protein is CASRQDTTDRYTF.

This chain uses TRBV4-1 with TRBJ2-1; D possibly corresponds to TRBD2 (6 bases). Germline CDR1 reads MGHRA; CDR2 reads YSYEKL. V shed 1 base and J shed 5 bases, with 9 bases lying between them. This CDR3 is built from 14 residues. CDR3 protein: CASSQVGGDNEQFF. DNA for the CDR3: TGCGCCAGCAGCCAAGTCGGAGGGGACAATGAGCAGTTCTTC.

As to this clonotype: A much larger clone is a single base away; this may be a read error. This rearrangement joins TRBV25-1 to TRBJ2-5; D is ambiguous. The CDR3 is 12 residues long. V was shortened by 3 bases and J by 11 bases, with 13 bases between the two germline ends. The germline V gene has CDR1 MGHDK and CDR2 SYGVNS. DNA for the CDR3: TGTGCCAGCAGTGATTACCATAATGAGCAGTACTTC. Residues: CASSDYHNEQYF. The whole variable domain, remainder taken from reference TRBV25-1 and TRBJ2-5, is EADIYQTPRYLVIGTGKKITLECSQTMGHDKMYWYQQDPGMELHLIHYSYGVNSTEKGDLSSESTVSRIRTEHFPLTLESARPSHTSQYLCASSDYHNEQYFGPGTRLLVL.

This clonotype was counted a few times. This chain links TRBV12-3 or TRBV12-4 with TRBJ2-7; 10 bases line up with TRBD2. The CDR3 length is 15 residues. Unmatched junction bases numbered 7, after V lost 6 bases and J lost 2 bases. In DNA, the CDR3 is TGTGCCAGCAGCTCCGGACTAGCGGAGACCTACGAGCAGTACTTC. Amino acids: CASSSGLAETYEQYF.

The chain links TRBV20-1 to TRBJ2-7, with a possible D match to TRBD2 (5 bases). V lost 1 base, J lost 2 bases, and 15 bases lay in between. The CDR3 spans 15 residues. In germline, CDR1 is DFQATT, CDR2 SNEGSKA (reference sequence). Here the CDR3 DNA reads TGCAGTGCTAGAGTGGGGAGCGCGATGGCCTACGAGCAGTACTTC. Residues: CSARVGSAMAYEQYF.

The count of this clonotype is one. The chain couples TRBV12-3 or TRBV12-4 to TRBJ2-4; tentative D call: TRBD1 (6 bases). CDR3 length equals 15 residues. V was trimmed by 4 bases and J by 4 bases, leaving 14 bases between them. CDR3 sequence (DNA): TGTGCCAGCAGTTCACACGACAGGAGGAAAAACATTCAGTACTTC. Translated: CASSSHDRRKNIQYF.

The V gene is TRBV10-3, the J gene TRBJ1-4; 7 bases agree with TRBD1. V was clipped by 6 bases and J by 7 bases; unmatched bases: 8. The CDR3 length is 14 residues. The V gene's germline CDR1 is ENHRY and CDR2 SYGVKD. CDR3 in amino acids: CAIRPGQWSEKLFF. In DNA form, the CDR3 reads TGTGCCATCAGACCGGGACAGTGGAGTGAAAAACTGTTTTTT.

This clonotype has just a few counts. This chain connects TRBV11-3 to TRBJ2-7, with D perhaps TRBD1 or TRBD2 (6 bases each). In germline, CDR1 is SGHNT, CDR2 YENEEA. The CDR3 is 15 residues long. Trimming took off 6 bases at V and 1 base at J, with 16 bases between the two ends. CDR3 sequence: CASRGDRGPSYEQYF. As DNA, the CDR3 is TGTGCCAGCAGAGGAGACCGGGGGCCGTCCTACGAGCAGTACTTC.

This clonotype showed up just a few times. This chain joins TRBV12-5 and TRBJ2-3; TRBD2 matches 7 bases. This CDR3 region has 17 residues. Germline-derived CDR1 and CDR2 are LGHNT and FRNRAP. The V segment lost 7 bases and the J segment 2 bases; nucleotides outside the gene matches: 15. The CDR3 protein is CASALHVSSGDTDTQYF. CDR3 DNA: TGTGCTAGTGCCCTTCATGTATCTAGCGGAGACACAGATACGCAGTATTTT. The full variable domain, in which reference TRBV12-5 and TRBJ2-3 provide the parts outside the CDR3, is DARVTQTPRHKVTEMGQEVTMRCQPILGHNTVFWYRQTMMQGLELLAYFRNRAPLDDSGMPKDRFSAEMPDATLATLKIQPSEPRDSAVYFCASALHVSSGDTDTQYFGPGTRLTVL.

The chain employs TRBV3-1 and TRBJ2-3; D unresolved. The ends were cut back, 3 bases at V and 0 bases at J, with 10 bases in the middle. Germline-derived CDR1 and CDR2 are LGHDT and YNNKEL (reference sequence). This CDR3 has 15 residues. CDR3 sequence (DNA): TGTGCCAGCAGCCAGGTAGGAGAGAGCACAGATACGCAGTATTTT. It yields the protein CASSQVGESTDTQYF.

This clonotype has a handful of counts. This sequence joins TRBV27 and TRBJ2-6, with 9 bases identical to TRBD1. The CDR3 has 19 amino acids. From germline, CDR1 is MNHEY and CDR2 SMNVEV (reference sequence). Trimming removed 3 bases from V and 0 bases from J; junction bases left unmatched: 9. The CDR3 nucleotides read TGTGCCAGCAGTTTTTCGGGGACAGGGAAGGTCTCTGGGGCCAACGTCCTGACTTTC. Translation: CASSFSGTGKVSGANVLTF.

The chain uses TRBV7-9 and TRBJ2-1; D perhaps matches TRBD2 (5 bases). The J call may be faulty, since TRBJ2-7 better matches the DNA end. Germline assignment: CDR1 SEHNR and CDR2 FQNEAQ (reference sequence). The CDR3 is 14 amino acids. CDR3 coding DNA: TGTGCCAGCATATCCGAGGGCTCCTACAATGAGCAGTACTTC. Its protein is CASISEGSYNEQYF.

The rearrangement joins TRBV9 to TRBJ2-3; no firm D call. The CDR3 totals 14 residues. Germline CDR1 reads SGDLS; CDR2 reads YYNGEE. V lost 0 bases, J lost 2 bases, and 7 bases lay in between. CDR3 coding DNA: TGTGCCAGCAGCGTAGGGCCTCCCACAGATACGCAGTATTTT. Its protein is CASSVGPPTDTQYF. Full variable domain (remainder filled in from reference TRBV9 and TRBJ2-3): DSGVTQTPKHLITATGQRVTLRCSPRSGDLSVYWYQQSLDQGLQFLIQYYNGEERAKGNILERFSAQQFPDLHSELNLSSLELGDSALYFCASSVGPPTDTQYFGPGTRLTVL.

This clonotype was counted a few times. The chain links TRBV10-2 to TRBJ1-2; D remains ambiguous. In germline, CDR1 is WSHSY, CDR2 SAAADI. The germline V and J ends were trimmed by 3 bases and 8 bases, with 13 bases remaining between them. CDR3 length: 13 residues. The CDR3 here is CASSEDGYWGYTF. CDR3 coding DNA: TGCGCCAGCAGTGAAGACGGCTATTGGGGCTACACCTTC.